Listed below are T cell receptor beta chains from one sample, sequenced in a study of T cell changes during pregnancy in multiple sclerosis. Only in-frame clones appear in the TCRdb table, and some are missing; sequencing was by immunoSEQ multiplex PCR. Here the sample spans some 42,000 clones, 70% to 90% being singletons. The sequencing here drew on CD4+ T cells from peripheral blood mononuclear cells, taken after pregnancy. Receptor source: a female donor with multiple sclerosis, enrolled in a pregnancy study. Both conserved end residues are part of each CDR3. D genes are given only for firm matches. Not all rows give a size; the values are once, few, many and, for expanded clones, a class.

v_gene,j_gene,abundance,d_gene,CDR3nt,CDR3aa
TRBV5-1,TRBJ2-3,NA,TRBD2,TGCGCCAGCAGCTTGGTCGGTTCGGCGGGGGGAAACACAGATACGCAGTATTTT,CASSLVGSAGGNTDTQYF
TRBV18,TRBJ2-1,NA,TRBD2,TGTGCCAGCTCCCCGCTAGCGGGGGGGCGTAATGAGCAGTTCTTC,CASSPLAGGRNEQFF
TRBV9,TRBJ2-1,once,TRBD1,TGTGCCAGCAGCGTAGGCGGCAGGGGGTTTTACAATGAGCAGTTCTTC,CASSVGGRGFYNEQFF
TRBV5-4,TRBJ2-6,NA,NA,TGTGCCAGCAGCTTGAACCGAGTCTCTGGGGCCAACGTCCTGACTTTC,CASSLNRVSGANVLTF
TRBV2,TRBJ2-5,NA,TRBD2,TGTGCCAGCAGCCCGGGACTAGCGGGGGGACAGACCCAGTACTTC,CASSPGLAGGQTQYF
TRBV5-8,TRBJ2-5,few,NA,TGTGCCAGCAGCTTGTGGGGGGGCCGAGAGACCCAGTACTTC,CASSLWGGRETQYF
TRBV6-6,TRBJ2-2,NA,NA,TGTGCCAGCAGTTATGGCAGAAACACCGGGGAGCTGTTTTTT,CASSYGRNTGELFF
TRBV11-3,TRBJ1-1,NA,NA,TGTGCCAGCAGTTCAACCCCCGGGGGAAACACTGAAGCTTTCTTT,CASSSTPGGNTEAFF
TRBV5-8,TRBJ1-5,NA,NA,TGTGCCAGCAGCTTGTACTTGGGAGATCAGCCCCAGCATTTT,CASSLYLGDQPQHF
TRBV28,TRBJ1-1,NA,NA,TGTGCCAGTTCATCCGGACAGCCGAACACTGAAGCTTTCTTT,CASSSGQPNTEAFF
TRBV2,TRBJ2-5,once,TRBD2,TGTGCCAGCAGTGGACTAGCGGGAGGAGAGACCCAGTACTTC,CASSGLAGGETQYF
TRBV4-2,TRBJ1-2,NA,NA,TGTGCCAGCAGCCAAGTCGGGGGGGCCGATGGCTACACCTTC,CASSQVGGADGYTF
TRBV19,TRBJ2-3,NA,NA,TGTGCCAGTAGTTACCCCACCGGTGGTAACACAGATACGCAGTATTTT,CASSYPTGGNTDTQYF
TRBV5-6,TRBJ1-1,NA,TRBD1,TGTGCCAGCAGCTTCCGGGACAGGGGTCCGGAAGCTTTCTTT,CASSFRDRGPEAFF
TRBV28,TRBJ2-2,few,NA,TGTGCCAGCAGTTTACAGGGAACCGGGGAGCTGTTTTTT,CASSLQGTGELFF
TRBV19,TRBJ1-3,NA,NA,TGTGCCAGTAGACAGGGTTTCACTGGAAACACCATATATTTT,CASRQGFTGNTIYF
TRBV5-1,TRBJ2-1,once,NA,TGCGCCAGCACCCTAGGCCCCTACAATGAGCAGTTCTTC,CASTLGPYNEQFF
TRBV7-2,TRBJ1-5,NA,NA,TGTGCCAGCAGCTTAGGGTACGGGTCTAGCAATCAGCCCCAGCATTTT,CASSLGYGSSNQPQHF
TRBV5-1,TRBJ2-5,NA,NA,TGCGCCAGCAGCTTGAGGACTCCCGGGGGAGAGACCCAGTACTTC,CASSLRTPGGETQYF
TRBV15,TRBJ1-5,NA,NA,TGTGCCACCAGCTACCTCGGAGAGGATCAGCCCCAGCATTTT,CATSYLGEDQPQHF
TRBV5-4,TRBJ1-1,NA,TRBD1,TGTGCCAGCAGCTTGGGGCACGGGACAGACAACACTGAAGCTTTCTTT,CASSLGHGTDNTEAFF
TRBV5-1,TRBJ1-4,NA,TRBD1,TGCGCCAGCAGCTTCGGGGGACAGGCTTGGCCCAATGAAAAACTGTTTTTT,CASSFGGQAWPNEKLFF